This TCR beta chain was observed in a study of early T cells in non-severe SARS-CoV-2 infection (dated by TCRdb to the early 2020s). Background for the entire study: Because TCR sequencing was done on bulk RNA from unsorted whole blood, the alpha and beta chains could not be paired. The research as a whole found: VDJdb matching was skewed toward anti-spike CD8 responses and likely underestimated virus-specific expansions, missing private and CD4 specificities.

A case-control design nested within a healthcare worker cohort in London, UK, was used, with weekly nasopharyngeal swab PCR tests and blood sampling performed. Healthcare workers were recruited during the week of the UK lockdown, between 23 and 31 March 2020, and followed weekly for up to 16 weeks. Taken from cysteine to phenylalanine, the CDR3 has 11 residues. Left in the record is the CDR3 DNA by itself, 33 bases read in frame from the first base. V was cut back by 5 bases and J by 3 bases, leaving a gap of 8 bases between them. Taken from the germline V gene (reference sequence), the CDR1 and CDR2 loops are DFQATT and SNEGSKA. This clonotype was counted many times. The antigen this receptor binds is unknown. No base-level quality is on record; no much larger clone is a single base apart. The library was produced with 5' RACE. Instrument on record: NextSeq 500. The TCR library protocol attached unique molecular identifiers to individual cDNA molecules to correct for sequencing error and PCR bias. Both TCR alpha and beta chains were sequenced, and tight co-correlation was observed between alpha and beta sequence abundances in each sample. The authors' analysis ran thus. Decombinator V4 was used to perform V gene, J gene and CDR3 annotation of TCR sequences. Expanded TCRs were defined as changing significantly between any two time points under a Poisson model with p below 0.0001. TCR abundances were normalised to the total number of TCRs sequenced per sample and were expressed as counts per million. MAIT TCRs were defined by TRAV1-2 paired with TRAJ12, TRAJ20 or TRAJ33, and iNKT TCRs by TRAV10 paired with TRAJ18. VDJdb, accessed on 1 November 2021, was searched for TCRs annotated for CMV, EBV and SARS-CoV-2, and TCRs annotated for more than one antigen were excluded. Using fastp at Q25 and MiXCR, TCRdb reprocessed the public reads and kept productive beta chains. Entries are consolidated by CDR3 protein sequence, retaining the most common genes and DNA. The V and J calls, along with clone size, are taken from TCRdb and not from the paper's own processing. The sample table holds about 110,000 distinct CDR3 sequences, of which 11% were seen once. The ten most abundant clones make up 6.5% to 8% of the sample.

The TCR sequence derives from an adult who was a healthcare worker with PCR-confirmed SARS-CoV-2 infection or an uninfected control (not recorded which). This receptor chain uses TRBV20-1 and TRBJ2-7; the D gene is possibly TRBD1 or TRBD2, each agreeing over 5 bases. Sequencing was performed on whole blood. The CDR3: CSARDGYEQYF. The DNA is TGCAGTGCTCGGGACGGCTACGAGCAGTACTTC.